This TCR beta chain is from a study of T cell responses to AZD1222 COVID-19 vaccine. Study results and caveats: In a largely white British group with more females than males, clonal diversity was possibly underestimated. All repertoire sampling was performed exclusively after the peak T cell response. Spike-specific TCRs gained breadth and depth after people received two AZD1222 doses.

This CDR3 has 14 residues. The V gene's germline CDR1 is MNHEY and CDR2 SVGAGI. With V trimmed by 5 bases and J by 5 bases, 4 bases remained unmatched. The protocol was immunoSEQ multiplex PCR, while the TCRdb copy is restricted to in-frame clones and leaves out a portion. The table shows 150,000 to 200,000 clones, with just under 90% occurring only once. On this clone: Its antigen is unidentified.

This receptor was obtained from an adult who received the MenACWY meningococcal vaccine as a control. The sequences come from peripheral blood, collected 28 days after the second dose of the MenACWY control vaccine. The chain uses TRBV6-5 and TRBJ1-4; TRBD1 matches at 8 bases. The CDR3 region has the DNA TGTGCCAGCAGTCGACAGGGGAGCAATGAAAAACTGTTTTTT. It encodes CASSRQGSNEKLFF.